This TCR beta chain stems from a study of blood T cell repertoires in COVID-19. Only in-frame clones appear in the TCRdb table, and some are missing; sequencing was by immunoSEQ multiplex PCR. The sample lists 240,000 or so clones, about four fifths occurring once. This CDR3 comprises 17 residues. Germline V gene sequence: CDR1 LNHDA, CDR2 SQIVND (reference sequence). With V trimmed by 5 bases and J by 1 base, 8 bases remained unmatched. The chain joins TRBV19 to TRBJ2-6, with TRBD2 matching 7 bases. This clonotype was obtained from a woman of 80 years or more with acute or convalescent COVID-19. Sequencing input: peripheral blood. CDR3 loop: CASSPRGEGSGANVLTF. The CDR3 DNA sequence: TGTGCCAGTAGTCCCCGGGGGGAAGGGTCTGGGGCCAACGTCCTGACTTTC. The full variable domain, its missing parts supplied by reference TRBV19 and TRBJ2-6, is DGGITQSPKYLFRKEGQNVTLSCEQNLNHDAMYWYRQDPGQGLRLIYYSQIVNDFQKGDIAEGYSVSREKKESFPLTVTSAQKNPTAFYLCASSPRGEGSGANVLTFGAGSRLTVL.